The present TCR beta chain was sequenced within a study of blood T cell repertoires in COVID-19. Across the whole study: Sources were T cells, B-cell-depleted T cells, or PBMCs; the material itself was cDNA or gDNA.

Assay: immunoSEQ multiplex PCR; the TCRdb copy retains only in-frame clones and omits some. Seen here are hundreds of thousands of clones, around 82% observed once, and the top ten hold roughly 8.2%. The TCR sequence derives from a woman in her forties or fifties with acute or convalescent COVID-19. The sequencing input was peripheral blood.

This CDR3 reads CASSIPGQGARQPQHF. CDR3 in DNA: TGTGCCAGTAGTATCCCCGGACAGGGGGCCAGGCAGCCCCAGCATTTT. The J gene is TRBJ1-5, the V gene TRBV19; 11 bases align to TRBD1. This CDR3 has 16 residues. The V and J ends lost 3 bases and 7 bases, in that order; junction bases with no gene match: 8. CDR1 is LNHDA and CDR2 is SQIVND in the germline V gene (reference sequence).